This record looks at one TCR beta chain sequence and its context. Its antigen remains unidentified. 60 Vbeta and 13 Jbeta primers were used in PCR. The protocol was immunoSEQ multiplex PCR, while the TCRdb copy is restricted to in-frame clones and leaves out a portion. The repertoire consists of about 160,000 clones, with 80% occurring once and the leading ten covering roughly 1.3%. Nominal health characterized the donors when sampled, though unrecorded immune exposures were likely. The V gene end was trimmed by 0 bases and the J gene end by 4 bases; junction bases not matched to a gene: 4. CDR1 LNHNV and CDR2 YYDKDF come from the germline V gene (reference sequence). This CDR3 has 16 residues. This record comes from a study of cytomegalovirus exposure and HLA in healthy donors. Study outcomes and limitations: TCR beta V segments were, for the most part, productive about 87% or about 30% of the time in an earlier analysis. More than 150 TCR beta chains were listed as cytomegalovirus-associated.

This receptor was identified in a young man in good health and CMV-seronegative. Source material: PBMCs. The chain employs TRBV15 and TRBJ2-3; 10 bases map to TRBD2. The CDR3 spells CATSRDLAGVPDTQYF. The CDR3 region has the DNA TGTGCCACCAGCAGAGATCTAGCGGGAGTCCCAGATACGCAGTATTTT.